The source of this T cell receptor beta chain is a study of blood T cell repertoires in COVID-19. On the study more broadly: Sample material is recorded as cDNA or gDNA derived from T cells, B-cell-depleted T cells, or PBMCs.

Recruits, aged roughly 18 to 100 years, lived in 20 to 30 US areas. Per germline, CDR1 SNHLY and CDR2 FYNNEI. V gave up 2 bases and J gave up 4 bases, with 15 bases separating them. The CDR3 is 16 amino acids. As originally analysed: Nucleated cell counts were estimated from reference gene primer amplification. Clones were read by immunoSEQ multiplex PCR, and TCRdb kept only the in-frame ones, dropping some. V, J and clone size were drawn from that table, and D and trimming were deduced from the DNA. The sample contains 400,000 to 550,000 clones, approximately 90% of which appear only once. The receptor's source is a young woman with acute COVID-19. The source material was PBMCs or T cells enriched from blood (not recorded which). J is TRBJ2-1 and V is TRBV2, with a tentative D call TRBD1 (5 bases). CDR3 loop: CASSELTGRRYNEQFF. CDR3 in DNA: TGTGCCAGCAGTGAACTAACAGGCCGTCGGTACAATGAGCAGTTCTTC.